Listed here are 20 T cell receptor beta chains from one sample, sequenced in a study of response to subunit inactivated influenza vaccine. TCRdb re-called the RT-PCR reads through MiXCR, storing one row per CDR3 protein. Altogether about 540,000 distinct CDR3 sequences are present, approximately 20% being singletons, with the ten largest covering 2.8%. These data were likewise used in another study, on T cells expressing NK-cell markers. As that report states: A 5'RACE template switching approach incorporating UMIs was used to make TCR beta cDNA.

Material: CD4+ T cells sorted from PBMCs, obtained 11 to 12 days after vaccination. The receptors originated from a man aged 50 or older who received an inactivated influenza vaccine.

The chain joins TRBV5-1 to TRBJ2-3; weak D call: TRBD2 (6 bases). V was cut by 1 base and J by 5 bases, with 11 bases left in between. This CDR3 is 14 amino acids long. CDR1 and CDR2 (germline): SGHRS, YFSETQ. The CDR3 DNA reads TGCGCCAGCAGCTTGAATACGGGGGAAGATACGCAGTATTTT. Translating it yields CASSLNTGEDTQYF.

This clonotype has just a few counts. V usage is TRBV12-3 or TRBV12-4 and J usage is TRBJ2-7; tentative D call: TRBD2 (5 bases). The CDR3 is made up of 16 amino acids. Trimming stripped 5 bases from V and 0 bases from J, with 17 bases between. The CDR3 nucleotides are TGTGCCAGCAGTCCAAATCGCGGAGGTTCCTCCTACGAGCAGTACTTC. This codes for CASSPNRGGSSYEQYF.

This clonotype was found a few times. V and J are TRBV25-1 and TRBJ1-4; 7 nucleotides match TRBD1. The CDR3 contains 15 residues. In germline, CDR1 is MGHDK, CDR2 SYGVNS. V shed 3 bases, J shed 10 bases, and the junction held 11 bases outside the gene matches. CDR3 in DNA: TGTGCCAGCAGTGAGAGGGGACAGCGTTCGGGAAAACTGTTTTTT. It specifies CASSERGQRSGKLFF.

V and J are TRBV29-1 and TRBJ2-1, with 8 bases identical to TRBD2. CDR3 length: 14 amino acids. V was pared by 2 bases and J by 3 bases, with 3 bases of the junction left unmatched. Germline V lookup: CDR1 SQVTM, CDR2 ANQGSEA. The CDR3: CSVELAGHYNEQFF. In DNA form, the CDR3 reads TGCAGCGTTGAACTAGCGGGCCACTACAATGAGCAGTTCTTC.

This rearrangement joins TRBV20-1 to TRBJ1-5, with TRBD1 matching 7 bases. With V trimmed by 6 bases and J by 3 bases, 8 bases remained unmatched. This CDR3 comprises 14 residues. In germline, CDR1 is DFQATT, CDR2 SNEGSKA (reference sequence). CDR3 loop: CSALAGTANQPQHF. CDR3 sequence (DNA): TGCAGTGCCCTCGCCGGGACAGCCAATCAGCCCCAGCATTTT.

Only a few counts were recorded for this clonotype. This chain uses TRBV6-1 with TRBJ1-1; maybe TRBD1 (6 bases). CDR1 is MNHNS and CDR2 is SASEGT in the germline V gene. There are 14 residues in the CDR3. Trimming shortened V by 2 bases and J by 9 bases, and 16 bases separated the two germline ends. In DNA form, the CDR3 reads TGTGCCAGCAGTGAACCCGCAGGGGCCTTGCAAGCTTTCTTT. It specifies CASSEPAGALQAFF.

This clonotype has a handful of counts. The CDR3 protein is CASSSLGLPLVEQFF. CDR3 DNA sequence: TGTGCCAGCAGTTCCCTCGGGCTACCGTTGGTTGAGCAGTTCTTC. The chain is built from TRBV7-9 and TRBJ2-1; no clear D gene. Between the trimmed V and J ends, which lost 6 bases and 9 bases, there was a span of 21 bases. Germline CDR1 SEHNR, CDR2 FQNEAQ (reference sequence). CDR3 length equals 15 residues.

This clonotype has more than one count but fewer than ten. The chain has TRBV3-1 and TRBJ1-2, with D hard to call. Germline CDR1 and CDR2: LGHDT and YNNKEL (reference sequence). The V and J ends lost 2 bases and 6 bases respectively, with 13 bases between them. CDR3 length: 14 amino acids. CDR3 sequence reads: CASSQRAAYDGYTF. Here the CDR3 DNA reads TGTGCCAGCAGCCAACGGGCGGCCTACGATGGCTACACCTTC.

The rearrangement links TRBV9 to TRBJ1-6, with 11 bases that match TRBD1. Germline V gene lookup returns CDR1 SGDLS and CDR2 YYNGEE. CDR3 length equals 15 residues. V was clipped by 4 bases and J by 7 bases; unmatched bases: 4. CDR3 bases: TGTGCCAGCAGCCAACGGGACAGGGGGAATTCACCCCTCCACTTT. It is translated as CASSQRDRGNSPLHF.

The J gene is TRBJ2-5, the V gene TRBV27; TRBD2 matches 10 bases. The trim removed 1 base at V and 1 base at J, leaving 6 bases unmatched. Germline loops: CDR1 MNHEY, CDR2 SMNVEV (reference sequence). CDR3 length: 17 amino acids. The CDR3: CASSLLGASGSQETQYF. The CDR3 DNA reads as TGTGCCAGCAGTTTATTAGGAGCTAGCGGGAGCCAAGAGACCCAGTACTTC.

This clonotype has more than one count but fewer than ten. The chain is built from TRBV28 and TRBJ2-5; D not certain. The V gene's germline CDR1 is MDHEN and CDR2 SYDVKM. The CDR3 has 13 residues. The V and J ends lost 3 bases and 5 bases respectively, with 10 bases between them. CDR3 DNA: TGTGCCAGCAGTTTCAAGGATCGGGAGACCCAGTACTTC. Its translation is CASSFKDRETQYF.

The CDR3 protein is CASRVRPGDTDTQYF. The CDR3, as DNA: TGTGCCAGCCGGGTCCGTCCCGGAGACACAGATACGCAGTATTTT. V usage is TRBV7-2 and J usage is TRBJ2-3, with unresolved D. The CDR3 totals 15 residues. Germline V gene lookup returns CDR1 SGHTA and CDR2 FQGNSA. The ends were cut back, 8 bases at V and 2 bases at J, with 17 bases in the middle.

The chain couples TRBV2 to TRBJ1-1, with TRBD1 as a possible D gene (6 bases). The V end was cut by 0 bases, the J end by 5 bases, with 10 bases between. Germline lookup yields CDR1 SNHLY and CDR2 FYNNEI. The CDR3 sequence is 14 residues long. The CDR3 here is CASSEAGGRTEAFF. The CDR3 DNA reads as TGTGCCAGCAGTGAAGCTGGGGGGCGAACTGAAGCTTTCTTT.

This clonotype appeared a few times. The V call is TRBV7-2, the J call TRBJ2-2; D unclear. V shed 2 bases and J shed 6 bases, with 10 bases lying between them. Germline V gene lookup returns CDR1 SGHTA and CDR2 FQGNSA. This CDR3 is 14 amino acids long. CDR3 protein: CASSLSSGSGELFF. The CDR3 region has the DNA TGTGCCAGCAGCTTAAGCTCGGGTTCCGGGGAGCTGTTTTTT.

The chain carries TRBV20-1 and TRBJ2-5; possibly TRBD1 or TRBD2 for D (5 bases each). The CDR3 loop spans 13 amino acids. Germline CDR1 DFQATT, CDR2 SNEGSKA (reference sequence). Between the trimmed V and J ends, which lost 4 bases and 2 bases, there was a span of 11 bases. CDR3 region: CSATGAVQETQYF. As DNA, the CDR3 is TGCAGTGCTACCGGGGCAGTACAAGAGACCCAGTACTTC.

This clonotype was found a few times. This rearrangement joins TRBV7-2 to TRBJ2-2; 11 bases match TRBD2. Germline V lookup: CDR1 SGHTA, CDR2 FQGNSA. The CDR3 consists of 22 residues. V shed 4 bases, J shed 2 bases, and the junction held 21 bases outside the gene matches. CDR3 loop: CASSYPPRGYKLAGVNTGELFF. The CDR3 nucleotides read TGTGCCAGCAGCTATCCCCCCCGTGGTTATAAACTAGCGGGGGTCAACACCGGGGAGCTGTTTTTT.

This clonotype was seen a few times. The rearrangement links TRBV7-8 to TRBJ1-6; possible D gene TRBD1, 6 bases. Germline loops: CDR1 SGHVS, CDR2 FQNEAQ. The CDR3 sequence is 14 residues long. V lost 3 bases and J lost 6, with 9 bases in between. The CDR3 here is CASSFARGNSPLHF. For the CDR3, the DNA is TGTGCCAGCAGCTTTGCCAGGGGTAATTCACCCCTCCACTTT.

This clonotype was counted between two and nine times. The V gene is TRBV20-1, the J gene TRBJ2-3, with no clear D. The CDR3 has 14 amino acids. The V gene's germline CDR1 is DFQATT and CDR2 SNEGSKA (reference sequence). Trimming took off 1 base at V and 0 bases at J, with 8 bases between the two ends. The CDR3 region is CSARVPGSTDTQYF. In DNA form, the CDR3 reads TGCAGTGCTAGAGTCCCCGGGAGCACAGATACGCAGTATTTT.

The chain combines TRBV28 with TRBJ2-7; 8 bases are a match to TRBD2. CDR1 is MDHEN, CDR2 SYDVKM, per germline. The trim removed 6 bases at V and 4 bases at J, leaving 11 bases unmatched. The CDR3 is 15 residues long. The DNA of the CDR3 is TGTGCCAGCAGCTCCGGGACTAGGGAGATATACGAGCAGTACTTC. Protein product: CASSSGTREIYEQYF.

This clonotype was detected ten times or more. The chain links TRBV5-1 to TRBJ2-1; 9 bases are a match to TRBD2. J was trimmed by 7 bases and V by 4 bases; bases with no gene match: 12. The CDR3 runs to 16 residues. Per germline, CDR1 SGHRS and CDR2 YFSETQ. This chain's CDR3 is CASSPGGRGGRNEQFF. CDR3 in DNA: TGCGCCAGCAGCCCCGGTGGGCGGGGGGGCCGGAATGAGCAGTTCTTC.